These 16 T cell receptor beta chains share one sample of origin, sequenced in a study of CD8 T cells in Susac syndrome. Reverse transcription of 0.5 to 1 ug RNA was performed with random hexamers. MiXCR was run by TCRdb on the immunoSEQ multiplex PCR reads, yielding one entry per CDR3 protein. The sample contains 150,000 to 200,000 distinct CDR3 sequences, 85% to 95% of which appear only once. Sequenced: CD4+ T cells from PBMCs. Source of these receptors: a human donor with Susac syndrome.

The gene calls are TRBV27 and TRBJ2-1; no clear D gene. This CDR3 is 16 amino acids long. The germline CDR1 and CDR2 sequences are MNHEY and SMNVEV (reference sequence). Trimming left V 0 bases short and J 4 bases short, with 13 bases between. Here the CDR3 reads CASSLSHGLGYNEQFF. As DNA, the CDR3 is TGTGCCAGCAGTTTATCCCATGGCCTAGGGTACAATGAGCAGTTCTTC.

This clonotype was found a few times. The V call is TRBV5-1, the J call TRBJ1-1, with D perhaps matching TRBD1 (5 bases). Germline CDR1 reads SGHRS; CDR2 reads YFSETQ. The CDR3 length is 15 residues. The ends were cut back, 4 bases at V and 2 bases at J, with 15 bases in the middle. The CDR3 nucleotides are TGCGCCAGCAGCAACCCTGGGACTCGTAACACTGAAGCTTTCTTT. Its protein product is CASSNPGTRNTEAFF.

The CDR3 protein is CAWSVGPYNEQFF. The DNA for the CDR3 is TGTGCCTGGAGTGTTGGGCCCTACAATGAGCAGTTCTTC. The chain combines TRBV30 with TRBJ2-1, with unresolved D. CDR1 is GTSNPN, CDR2 SVGIG, per germline (reference sequence). The CDR3 sequence is 13 residues long. The V end was cut by 0 bases, the J end by 2 bases, with 5 bases between.

CDR3 sequence (DNA): TGCAGTGCTAGTGGACAGGTCCACGAGCAGTACTTC. This codes for CSASGQVHEQYF. The V call is TRBV20-1, the J call TRBJ2-7, with 7 bases matching TRBD1. The CDR3 covers 12 residues. Trimming at V came to 3 bases and at J to 5 bases, leaving 4 bases not matched to a gene. Germline-derived CDR1 and CDR2 are DFQATT and SNEGSKA (reference sequence).

V usage is TRBV15 and J usage is TRBJ2-3, with D perhaps TRBD1 (6 bases). CDR1 is LNHNV, CDR2 YYDKDF, per germline (reference sequence). V was trimmed by 1 base and J by 1 base, leaving 6 bases between them. This CDR3 has 14 amino acids. CDR3 sequence (DNA): TGTGCCACCAGCAGAGCAGGGGGCACAGATACGCAGTATTTT. Its translation is CATSRAGGTDTQYF.

V gene TRBV5-4 combines with J gene TRBJ1-3, with a possible D match to TRBD1 (5 bases). The CDR3 extends over 15 amino acids. V lost 1 base to trimming and J lost 0 bases, with 8 bases between them. Germline loops: CDR1 SGHNT, CDR2 YYREEE (reference sequence). Here the CDR3 DNA reads TGTGCCAGCAGCTTGCCAGGGATCTCTGGAAACACCATATATTTT. Protein sequence: CASSLPGISGNTIYF.

The chain uses TRBV7-9 and TRBJ1-1; possibly TRBD1 for D (6 bases). The CDR3 sequence is 13 residues long. V was pared by 6 bases and J by 3 bases, with 11 bases between. Germline CDR1 is SEHNR and CDR2 is FQNEAQ (reference sequence). DNA for the CDR3: TGTGCCAGCAGTATTACAGGGTACACTGAAGCTTTCTTT. It translates to CASSITGYTEAFF.

The CDR3 protein is CATSDSSRGANTGELFF. CDR3 coding DNA: TGTGCCACCAGTGACTCGAGTCGGGGGGCGAACACCGGGGAGCTGTTTTTT. The rearrangement links TRBV24-1 to TRBJ2-2; 7 bases line up with TRBD2. CDR3 length: 17 amino acids. CDR1 KGHDR and CDR2 SFDVKD come from the germline V gene. J was trimmed by 0 bases and V by 4 bases; bases with no gene match: 7.

This clonotype was found once. This chain links TRBV20-1 with TRBJ1-6, with TRBD1 matching 9 bases. From germline, CDR1 is DFQATT and CDR2 SNEGSKA (reference sequence). The CDR3 has 15 amino acids. Unmatched junction bases numbered 4, after V lost 6 bases and J lost 1 base. This chain's CDR3 is CSARGTGSYNSPLHF. CDR3 in DNA: TGCAGTGCACGGGGGACAGGGTCCTATAATTCACCCCTCCACTTT.

The chain employs TRBV29-1 and TRBJ1-2, with 8 bases identical to TRBD1. Germline CDR1 is SQVTM and CDR2 is ANQGSEA. J gave up 1 base and V 6 bases, and 7 bases lay outside the gene matches. This CDR3 has 14 amino acids. The CDR3 region has the DNA TGCAGCGTCGTCGAGGACAGGGATAACTATGGCTACACCTTC. Its translation: CSVVEDRDNYGYTF.

The chain uses TRBV3-1 and TRBJ1-1, with 8 bases identical to TRBD1. CDR3 size: 13 residues. Losses at the gene ends were 7 bases for V and 0 bases for J; bases not matched to a gene: 1. Per germline, CDR1 LGHDT and CDR2 YNNKEL (reference sequence). CDR3 nucleotides: TGTGCCAGCAACAGGGGGATGAACACTGAAGCTTTCTTT. The encoded protein is CASNRGMNTEAFF.

This clonotype has just one count. The chain links TRBV2 to TRBJ1-1; 7 bases match TRBD1. Unmatched junction bases numbered 4, after V lost 8 bases and J lost 1 base. Looked up from germline, CDR1 is SNHLY and CDR2 is FYNNEI. CDR3 length: 13 amino acids. The CDR3 coding sequence is TGTGCCAGCCTCGGACAGGAGAACACTGAAGCTTTCTTT. Its protein is CASLGQENTEAFF.

The chain links TRBV20-1 to TRBJ2-7; D possibly uses TRBD1 or TRBD2 (6 bases each). The CDR3 is 14 residues long. V was cut by 5 bases and J by 1 base, with 15 bases left in between. Germline CDR1 and CDR2: DFQATT and SNEGSKA (reference sequence). CDR3: CSAGGTHPSYEQYF. The CDR3 region has the DNA TGCAGTGCTGGAGGGACACACCCTTCCTACGAGCAGTACTTC.

The gene calls are TRBV7-2 and TRBJ2-1; D might be TRBD2 (6 bases). V lost 1 base, J lost 1 base, and 8 bases lay in between. The germline CDR1 and CDR2 sequences are SGHTA and FQGNSA. This CDR3 region has 15 residues. CDR3 sequence reads: CASSLEGLSYNEQFF. For the CDR3, the DNA is TGTGCCAGCAGCTTAGAGGGACTTTCCTACAATGAGCAGTTCTTC.

The CDR3 spells CASKIQETQYF. Written as DNA, the CDR3 is TGTGCCAGCAAGATCCAAGAGACCCAGTACTTC. This chain links TRBV18 with TRBJ2-5; D gene uncertain. Looked up from germline, CDR1 is KGHSH and CDR2 is LQKENI. V was clipped by 8 bases and J by 1 base, with 5 bases between them. The CDR3 length is 11 residues.

The V call is TRBV20-1, the J call TRBJ2-1; 9 bases line up with TRBD1. V gave up 3 bases and J gave up 2 bases; unmatched junction bases: 2. Germline V gene lookup returns CDR1 DFQATT and CDR2 SNEGSKA (reference sequence). The CDR3 totals 14 residues. DNA for the CDR3: TGCAGTGCTAGGGGACAGGGAACCTACAATGAGCAGTTCTTC. Its translation: CSARGQGTYNEQFF.